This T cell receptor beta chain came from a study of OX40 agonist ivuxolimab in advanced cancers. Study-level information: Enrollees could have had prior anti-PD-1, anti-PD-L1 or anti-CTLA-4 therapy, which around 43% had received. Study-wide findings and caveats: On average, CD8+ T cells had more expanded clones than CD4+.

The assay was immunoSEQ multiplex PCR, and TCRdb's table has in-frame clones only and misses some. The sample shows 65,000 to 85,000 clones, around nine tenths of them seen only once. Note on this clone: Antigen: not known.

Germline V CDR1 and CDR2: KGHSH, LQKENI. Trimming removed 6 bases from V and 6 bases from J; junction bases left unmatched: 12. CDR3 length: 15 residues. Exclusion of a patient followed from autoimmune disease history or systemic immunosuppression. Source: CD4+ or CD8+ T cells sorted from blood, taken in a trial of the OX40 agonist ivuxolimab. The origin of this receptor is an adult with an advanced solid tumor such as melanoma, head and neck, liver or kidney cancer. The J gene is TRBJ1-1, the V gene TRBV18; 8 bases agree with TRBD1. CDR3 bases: TGTGCCAGCTCCCTCTCGGGACAGGCGGGATCTGAAGCTTTCTTT. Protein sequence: CASSLSGQAGSEAFF.